This T cell receptor beta chain was identified during a study of CD8 T cells in ankylosing spondylitis. TCRdb independently ran MiXCR on the 5' RACE reads; one entry per CDR3 protein. In the table there are 220,000 or so distinct CDR3 sequences, 10% to 13% of which are singletons. V was pared by 6 bases and J by 0 bases, with 9 bases of the junction left unmatched. The CDR3 is 17 residues long. Points from the study as a whole: The authors found the disease-linked clones to be CD8+ and relatively rare in peripheral blood. Typical of ankylosing spondylitis blood, it appeared, was a TCR beta motif of roughly eight highly homologous variants. Certain motif variants had earlier appeared in reactive arthritis synovial fluid and blood.

This clonotype was recorded many times. Its antigen is not known. This clonotype was obtained from a male donor with ankylosing spondylitis or in good health (not recorded which). The source material was blood, either unsorted or a sorted T cell fraction (not recorded which). The chain links TRBV12-3 or TRBV12-4 to TRBJ1-4; 8 bases agree with TRBD1. In DNA form, the CDR3 reads TGTGCCAGCAGCCCCGGACAGGGTGGGACAACTAATGAAAAACTGTTTTTT. Its translation is CASSPGQGGTTNEKLFF.